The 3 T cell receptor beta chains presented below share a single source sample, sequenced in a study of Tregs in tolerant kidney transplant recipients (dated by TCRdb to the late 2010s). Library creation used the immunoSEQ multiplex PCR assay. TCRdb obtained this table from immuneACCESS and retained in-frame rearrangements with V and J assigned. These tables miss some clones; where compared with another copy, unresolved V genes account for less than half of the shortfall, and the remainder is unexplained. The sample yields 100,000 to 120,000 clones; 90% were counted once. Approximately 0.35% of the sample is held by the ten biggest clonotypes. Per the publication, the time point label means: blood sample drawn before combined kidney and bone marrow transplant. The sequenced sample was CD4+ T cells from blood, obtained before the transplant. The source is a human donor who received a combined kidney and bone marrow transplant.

The CDR3 reads CASSLGPGGPYEQFF. CDR3 in DNA: TGCGCCAGCAGCTTGGGTCCGGGGGGGCCATATGAGCAGTTCTTC. The J gene is TRBJ2-1, the V gene TRBV5-1, with 8 bases matching TRBD2. With 0 bases clipped from V and 8 bases from J, the junction kept 7 bases outside the gene matches. Germline CDR1 SGHRS, CDR2 YFSETQ. This CDR3 has 15 residues.

The CDR3 reads CASSYAYRTTGELFF. The CDR3 region has the DNA TGTGCCAGCAGTTACGCTTACAGAACCACCGGGGAGCTGTTTTTT. The chain uses TRBV6-6 and TRBJ2-2; no firm D call. Germline V gene sequence: CDR1 MNHNY, CDR2 SVGAGI (reference sequence). The CDR3 is 15 residues long. The V end lost 2 bases, the J end lost 4 bases, and 11 bases lay between the germline ends.

Here the CDR3 DNA reads TGCGCCAGCAGCTTCGGGAACTCTGGGGCCAACGTCCTGACTTTC. Its translation is CASSFGNSGANVLTF. The chain couples TRBV5-1 to TRBJ2-6; tentative D call: TRBD2 (5 bases). V lost 2 bases and J lost 0, with 6 bases in between. This CDR3 spans 15 amino acids. Germline CDR1 is SGHRS and CDR2 is YFSETQ.